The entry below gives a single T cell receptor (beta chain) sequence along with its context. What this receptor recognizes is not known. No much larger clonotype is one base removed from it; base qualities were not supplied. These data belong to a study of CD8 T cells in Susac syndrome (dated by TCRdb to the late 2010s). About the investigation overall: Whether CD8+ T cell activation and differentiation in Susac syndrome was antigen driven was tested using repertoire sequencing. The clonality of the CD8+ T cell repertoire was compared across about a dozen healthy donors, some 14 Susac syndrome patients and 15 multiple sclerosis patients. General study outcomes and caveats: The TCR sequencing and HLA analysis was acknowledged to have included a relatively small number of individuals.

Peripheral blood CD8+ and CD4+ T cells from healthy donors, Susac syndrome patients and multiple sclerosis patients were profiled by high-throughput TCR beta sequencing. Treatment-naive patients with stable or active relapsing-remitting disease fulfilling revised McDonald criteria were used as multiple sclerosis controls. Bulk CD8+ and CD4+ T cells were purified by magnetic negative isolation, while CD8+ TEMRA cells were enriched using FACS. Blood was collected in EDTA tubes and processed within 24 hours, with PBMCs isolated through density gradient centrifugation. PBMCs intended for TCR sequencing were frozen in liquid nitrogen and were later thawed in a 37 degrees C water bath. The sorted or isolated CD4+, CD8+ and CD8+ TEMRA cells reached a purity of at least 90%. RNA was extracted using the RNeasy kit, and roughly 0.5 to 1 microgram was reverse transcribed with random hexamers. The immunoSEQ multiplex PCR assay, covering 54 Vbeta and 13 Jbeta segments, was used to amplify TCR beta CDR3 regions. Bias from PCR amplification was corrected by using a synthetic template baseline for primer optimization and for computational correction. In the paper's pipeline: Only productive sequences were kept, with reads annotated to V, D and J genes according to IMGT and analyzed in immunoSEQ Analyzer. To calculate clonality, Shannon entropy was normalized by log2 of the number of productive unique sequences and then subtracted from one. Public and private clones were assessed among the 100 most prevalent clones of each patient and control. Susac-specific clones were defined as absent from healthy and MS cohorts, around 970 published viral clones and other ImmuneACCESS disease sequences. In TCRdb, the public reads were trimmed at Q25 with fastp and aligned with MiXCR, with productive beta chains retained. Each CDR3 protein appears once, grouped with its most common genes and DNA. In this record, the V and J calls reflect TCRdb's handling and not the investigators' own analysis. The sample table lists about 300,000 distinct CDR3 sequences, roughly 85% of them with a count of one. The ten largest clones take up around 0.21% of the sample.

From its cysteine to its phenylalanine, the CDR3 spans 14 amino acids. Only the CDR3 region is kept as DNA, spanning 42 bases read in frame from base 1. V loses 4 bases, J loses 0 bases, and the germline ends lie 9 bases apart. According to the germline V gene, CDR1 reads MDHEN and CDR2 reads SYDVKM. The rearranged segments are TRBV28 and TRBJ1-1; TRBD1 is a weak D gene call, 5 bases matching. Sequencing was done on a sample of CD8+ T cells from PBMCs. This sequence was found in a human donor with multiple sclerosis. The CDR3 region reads CASSWEGLNTEAFF. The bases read TGTGCCAGCAGTTGGGAGGGGTTGAACACTGAAGCTTTCTTT.